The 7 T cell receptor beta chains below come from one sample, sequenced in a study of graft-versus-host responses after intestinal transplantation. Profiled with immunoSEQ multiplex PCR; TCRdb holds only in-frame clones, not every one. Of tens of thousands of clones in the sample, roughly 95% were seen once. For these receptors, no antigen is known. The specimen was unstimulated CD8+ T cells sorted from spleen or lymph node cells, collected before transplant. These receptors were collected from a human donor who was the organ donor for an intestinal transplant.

CDR3 residues: CAWSVLSYYKNTDNEQFF. Written as DNA, the CDR3 is TGTGCCTGGAGTGTACTCTCTTATTACAAGAACACCGACAATGAGCAGTTCTTC. The gene calls are TRBV30 and TRBJ2-1; D not resolved. The CDR3 runs 18 residues. The V and J ends lost 0 bases and 5 bases respectively, with 23 bases between them. CDR1 and CDR2 from the germline V gene are GTSNPN and SVGIG (reference sequence).

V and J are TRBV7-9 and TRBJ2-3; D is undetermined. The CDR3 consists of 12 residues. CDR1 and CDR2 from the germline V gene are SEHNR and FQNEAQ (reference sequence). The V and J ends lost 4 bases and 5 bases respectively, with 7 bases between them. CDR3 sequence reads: CASSSPVDTQYF. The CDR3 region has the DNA TGTGCCAGCAGCTCCCCCGTAGATACGCAGTATTTT.

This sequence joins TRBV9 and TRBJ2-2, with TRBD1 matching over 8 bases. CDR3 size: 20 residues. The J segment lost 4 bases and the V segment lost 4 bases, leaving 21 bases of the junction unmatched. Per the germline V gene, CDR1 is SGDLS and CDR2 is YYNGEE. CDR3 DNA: TGTGCCAGCAGCCCCGAACCCGTGGACAGGGTTTTTGGTGGCACCGGGGAGCTGTTTTTT. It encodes CASSPEPVDRVFGGTGELFF.

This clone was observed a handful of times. The CDR3 coding sequence is TGTGCCAGCAGTTACGACAGGAGCTCTGGAAACACCATATATTTT. Translation gives CASSYDRSSGNTIYF. The chain uses TRBV6-5 and TRBJ1-3; tentative D call: TRBD1 (6 bases). The CDR3 contains 15 residues. From germline, CDR1 is MNHEY and CDR2 SVGAGI. V shed 2 bases and J shed 0 bases, with 8 bases lying between them.

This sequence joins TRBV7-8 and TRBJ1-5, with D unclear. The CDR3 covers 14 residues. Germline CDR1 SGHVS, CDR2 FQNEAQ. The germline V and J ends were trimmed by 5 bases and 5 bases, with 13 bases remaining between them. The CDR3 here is CASSTTGNHQPQHF. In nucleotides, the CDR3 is TGTGCCAGCAGCACCACCGGGAACCATCAGCCCCAGCATTTT.

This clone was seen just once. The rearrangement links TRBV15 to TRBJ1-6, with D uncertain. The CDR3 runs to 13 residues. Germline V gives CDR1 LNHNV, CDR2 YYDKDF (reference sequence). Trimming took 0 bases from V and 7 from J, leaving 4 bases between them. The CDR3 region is CATSRDRNSPLHF. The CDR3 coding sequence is TGTGCCACCAGCAGAGATCGGAATTCACCCCTCCACTTT.

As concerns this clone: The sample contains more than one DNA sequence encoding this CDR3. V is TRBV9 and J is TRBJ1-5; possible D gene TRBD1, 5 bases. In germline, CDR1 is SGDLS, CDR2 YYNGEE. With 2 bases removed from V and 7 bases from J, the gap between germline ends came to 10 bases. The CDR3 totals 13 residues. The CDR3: CASSVAGEQPQHF. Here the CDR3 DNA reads TGTGCCAGCAGCGTGGCGGGGGAGCAGCCCCAGCATTTT.